This T cell receptor beta chain is from a study of cytomegalovirus exposure and HLA in healthy donors. Study results and limitations: The presence/absence work took it that sequencing depth was about the same across donors. Researchers reported from a later analysis that most CMV-associated TCR beta chains appeared HLA-restricted. Rarity characterized most TCR sequences, yet some public TCRs appeared in many donors.

For this clone: The antigen remains undetermined.

Trimming cost V 0 bases and J 10 bases, with 20 bases left between them. The germline CDR1 and CDR2 sequences are SGDLS and YYNGEE. This CDR3 region has 16 residues. 60 Vbeta and 13 Jbeta primers were used in PCR. Generated by immunoSEQ multiplex PCR, the TCRdb table keeps only in-frame clones and is missing some. The repertoire shows about 170,000 clones; the top ten hold roughly 1.3%. The specimen was PBMCs. The rearrangement joins TRBV9 to TRBJ2-1, with D possibly TRBD2 on 6 matching bases. The receptor was isolated from a woman aged 60-75 years in good health and CMV-seronegative. The CDR3 is CASSVGGAASNREQFF. CDR3 coding DNA: TGTGCCAGCAGCGTAGGCGGGGCGGCCAGCAATAGGGAGCAGTTCTTC.